The T cell receptor beta chain under discussion was sequenced for a study of cytomegalovirus exposure and HLA in healthy donors. Overall study results and limits: In a later analysis, TCR beta V- and J-gene trimming showed a link to a missense DCLRE1C variant. For presence/absence analyses, sequencing depth was assumed to be roughly uniform across donors.

Donors were nominally healthy when sampled, though unrecorded immune exposures were likely. This CDR3 region has 15 residues. Germline V CDR1 and CDR2: SGHTA, FQGNSA. Primers: 60 Vbeta forward and 13 Jbeta reverse. The data were produced by immunoSEQ multiplex PCR, yet TCRdb's version contains in-frame clones alone and is incomplete. The sample's table shows tens of thousands of clones. Comments on this clone: Antigen: not known. Germline is not matched at one junction end, which may reflect a read error.

Sequenced material: PBMCs. The V gene is TRBV7-2, the J gene TRBJ2-3; 9 nucleotides line up with TRBD2. This receptor was taken from a male donor in good health and CMV-seronegative. In nucleotides, the CDR3 is TGTGCCAGCAGCTCGTTCGGGACTAGCACGGATACGCAGTATTTT. The encoded protein is CASSSFGTSTDTQYF. The full variable domain, its missing parts supplied by reference TRBV7-2 and TRBJ2-3, is GAGVSQSPSNKVTEKGKDVELRCDPISGHTALYWYRQSLGQGLEFLIYFQGNSAPDKSGLPSDRFSAERTGGSVSTLTIQRTQQEDSAVYLCASSSFGTSTDTQYFGPGTRLTVL.